This TCR beta chain came from a study of radiation and T cells in renal cell carcinoma. Study-level points and caveats: Top tumor clonotypes rose in blood 2 weeks post-radiation, then contracted.

Note on this clone: Its antigen is unidentified.

This CDR3 is built from 12 residues. Germline CDR1 is SGHDN and CDR2 is FVKESK. The ends were cut back, 0 bases at V and 12 bases at J, with 11 bases in the middle. Time point: blood 4 weeks post-SBRT, at nephrectomy. Treatment indicated: 15 Gy SBRT to primary tumor, nephrectomy 4 weeks later. Radiation-treated patients gave blood at baseline, week 2 and week 4. This renal cell carcinoma was of the clear cell type. This table comes from immunoSEQ multiplex PCR, and its TCRdb copy is limited to in-frame clones, with some not included. The data hold about 170,000 clones, with about 87% observed a single time.

The sequence was obtained from a woman in her fifties or sixties with renal cell carcinoma. This sequence joins TRBV14 and TRBJ1-1, with D possibly matching TRBD1 (5 bases). Sequenced here: blood, sampled from a patient whose treatment included radiotherapy and nephrectomy. The DNA of the CDR3 is TGTGCCAGCAGCCAAGATATCAGGGTACCTTTCTTT. Protein product: CASSQDIRVPFF.